What follows are 6 T cell receptor beta chains derived from one specimen sequenced in a study of blood T cell repertoires in COVID-19. Libraries were prepared by immunoSEQ multiplex PCR; TCRdb keeps only in-frame clonotypes and omits some of them. The table lists about 190,000 clones, roughly nine tenths of them singletons, with around 1.2% in the top ten. The sequenced sample was peripheral blood. The receptors were gathered from a man aged 25-45 years with acute or convalescent COVID-19.

The chain links TRBV28 to TRBJ2-1; the match to TRBD1 covers 7 bases. The CDR3 loop spans 14 amino acids. V lost 4 bases and J lost 1; bases outside the gene matches: 1. Germline V CDR1 and CDR2: MDHEN, SYDVKM. The CDR3 reads CASSSGQSYNEQFF. The CDR3 region has the DNA TGTGCCAGCAGTTCGGGACAGTCCTACAATGAGCAGTTCTTC.

The V gene is TRBV6-5, the J gene TRBJ1-4; unclear D gene. CDR1 is MNHEY and CDR2 is SVGAGI in the germline V gene. The CDR3 totals 14 residues. V lost 6 bases and J 0 bases, leaving 8 bases between the germline ends. The CDR3 sequence is CASRSYSTNEKLFF. Here the CDR3 DNA reads TGTGCCAGCAGAAGCTATTCAACTAATGAAAAACTGTTTTTT.

This clone was picked up one time. The V gene is TRBV19, the J gene TRBJ1-5; TRBD1 is a possible D gene (5 bases). Germline loops: CDR1 LNHDA, CDR2 SQIVND (reference sequence). Between the trimmed V and J ends, which lost 7 bases and 1 base, there was a span of 11 bases. CDR3 length: 14 amino acids. This CDR3 reads CASTPSGSNQPQHF. As DNA, the CDR3 is TGTGCCAGTACCCCATCAGGGAGCAATCAGCCCCAGCATTTT. The variable domain in full, completed from reference TRBV19 and TRBJ1-5, reads DGGITQSPKYLFRKEGQNVTLSCEQNLNHDAMYWYRQDPGQGLRLIYYSQIVNDFQKGDIAEGYSVSREKKESFPLTVTSAQKNPTAFYLCASTPSGSNQPQHFGDGTRLSIL.

The genes are TRBV4-2 and TRBJ2-3; 8 bases match TRBD2. J was trimmed by 5 bases and V by 0 bases; bases with no gene match: 4. This CDR3 is built from 15 residues. The germline V gene has CDR1 LGHNA and CDR2 YNFKEQ. The CDR3 DNA is TGTGCCAGCAGCCAAGATCGCGGGAGGTTAGATACGCAGTATTTT. It encodes CASSQDRGRLDTQYF.

This chain uses TRBV29-1 with TRBJ2-7, with 10 nucleotides matching TRBD1. The CDR3 length is 12 residues. The germline gives CDR1 SQVTM, CDR2 ANQGSEA. Trimming cost V 7 bases and J 6 bases; bases outside gene matches: 6. The CDR3 region is CSAAGQGLEQYF. The CDR3 DNA reads as TGCAGCGCCGCGGGACAGGGGCTCGAGCAGTACTTC.

The chain has TRBV28 and TRBJ1-6, with D unresolved. Germline V gene sequence: CDR1 MDHEN, CDR2 SYDVKM. Trimming shortened V by 8 bases and J by 10 bases, and 18 bases separated the two germline ends. This CDR3 has 14 amino acids. CDR3 nucleotides: TGTGCCAGCCAAGGACCCTCGGGGTACTCACCCCTCCACTTT. Translated: CASQGPSGYSPLHF. The whole variable domain, filled in from reference TRBV28 and TRBJ1-6, reads DVKVTQSSRYLVKRTGEKVFLECVQDMDHENMFWYRQDPGLGLRLIYFSYDVKMKEKGDIPEGYSVSREKKERFSLILESASTNQTSMYLCASQGPSGYSPLHFGNGTRLTVT.